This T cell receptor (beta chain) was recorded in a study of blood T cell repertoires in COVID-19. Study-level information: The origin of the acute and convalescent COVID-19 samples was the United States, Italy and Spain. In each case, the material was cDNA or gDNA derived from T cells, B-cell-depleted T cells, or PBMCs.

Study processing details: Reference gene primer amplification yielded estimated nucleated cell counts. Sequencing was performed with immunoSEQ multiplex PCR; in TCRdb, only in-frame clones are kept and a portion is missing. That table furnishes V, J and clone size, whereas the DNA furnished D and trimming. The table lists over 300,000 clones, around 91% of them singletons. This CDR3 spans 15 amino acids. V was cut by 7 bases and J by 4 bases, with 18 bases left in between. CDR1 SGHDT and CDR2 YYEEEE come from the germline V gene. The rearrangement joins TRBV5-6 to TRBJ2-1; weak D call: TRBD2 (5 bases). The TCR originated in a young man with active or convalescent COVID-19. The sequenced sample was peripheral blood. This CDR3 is CASARRSGTYNEQFF. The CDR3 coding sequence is TGTGCCAGCGCCCGACGGAGCGGAACATACAATGAGCAGTTCTTC.